These T cell receptor beta chains were read from a single sample in a study of T cell responses to AZD1222 COVID-19 vaccine. Here immunoSEQ multiplex PCR was the method, and the copy in TCRdb shows in-frame clones only, minus some. The sample has roughly 120,000 clones; roughly nine tenths are singletons. Sequenced here: peripheral blood, sampled on day 0 of AZD1222 vaccination. These receptors all stem from an adult in good health. CDR3s include the opening cysteine and the closing phenylalanine or tryptophan. A D gene is named only where the DNA matches it firmly. Size is omitted from some rows. Given values are once, few, many or a class for expanded clones.

TRBD2 TRBJ2-7 TRBV27 . TGTGCCAGCAGTTTATACATCCCGCCTACTAGCGGGAGTGTCGGGGTGGAGCAGTACTTC CASSLYIPPTSGSVGVEQYF
. TRBJ1-1 TRBV25-1 . TGTGCCAGCAGTGTTTGGGGGGGCGGCACTGAAGCTTTCTTT CASSVWGGGTEAFF
. TRBJ2-2 TRBV10-2 . TGCGCCAGCAGTGAGAGGTGGGCCGGGGAGCTGTTTTTT CASSERWAGELFF
TRBD1 TRBJ2-7 TRBV7-2 few TGTGCCAGCACCTTACGAAGAGACAGGGGCTACGAGCAGTACTTC CASTLRRDRGYEQYF
. TRBJ2-7 TRBV11-1 . TGTGCCAGCAGTTTTGGCCTCGAGCAGTACTTC CASSFGLEQYF
TRBD1 TRBJ2-7 TRBV3-1/TRBV3-2 . TGTGCCAGCAGCCAGAGGGGACAGGGGGTCTCCTACGAGCAGTACTTC CASSQRGQGVSYEQYF
. TRBJ1-6 TRBV5-6 . TGTGCCAGCAGCGTACCGGGACACCCCAATTCACCCCTCCACTTT CASSVPGHPNSPLHF
TRBD1 TRBJ2-6 TRBV11-2 . TGTGCCAGCAGCAGGACAGGGGAATCTGGGGCCAACGTCCTGACTTTC CASSRTGESGANVLTF
TRBD1 TRBJ1-2 TRBV7-2 . TGTGCCAGCAGCTTCGAGACAGGGAACAAAAACTATGGCTACACCTTC CASSFETGNKNYGYTF
TRBD1 TRBJ1-1 TRBV5-1 . TGCGCCAGCAGCCCAGACAGGGGTGAAGCTTTCTTT CASSPDRGEAFF
TRBD1 TRBJ2-7 TRBV10-3 . TGTGCCATCAGTGAGTCGGGACAGGGGGCGATGGGCGAGCAGTACTTC CAISESGQGAMGEQYF
. TRBJ1-6 TRBV4-2 . TGTGCCAGCAGCCAAGAAGATGGGGTTAATTCACCCCTCCACTTT CASSQEDGVNSPLHF
. TRBJ2-7 TRBV7-9 . TGTGCCAGCACTAGACAGACCCTCTACGAGCAGTACTTC CASTRQTLYEQYF
. TRBJ2-7 TRBV9 . TGTGCCAGCAGCGTTCTATCCTACGAGCAGTACTTC CASSVLSYEQYF
. TRBJ1-3 TRBV11-2 . TGTGCCAGCAGCACGGTGAGCTCTGGAAACACCATATATTTT CASSTVSSGNTIYF
. TRBJ2-5 TRBV19 . TGTGCCAGTAGTATTTCGGGGACACCTAAAGAGACCCAGTACTTC CASSISGTPKETQYF
. TRBJ2-3 TRBV15 . TGTGCCACCAGCAGAGGACTAGGCTCAGATACGCAGTATTTT CATSRGLGSDTQYF
. TRBJ1-4 TRBV20-1 . TGCAGTGCTAGTGACCCTCTTGATGAAAAACTGTTTTTT CSASDPLDEKLFF
. TRBJ1-2 TRBV18 . TGTGCCAGCTCACCATACGTCACAGCAGAACTCTTTGCTAACTATGGCTACACCTTC CASSPYVTAELFANYGYTF
TRBD2 TRBJ2-3 TRBV14 . TGTGCCAGCAGTCAGGGACTAGCGGGAAGATCTACGCAGTATTTT CASSQGLAGRSTQYF
TRBD1 TRBJ2-7 TRBV19 . TGTGCCAGTACCTCTCTAGGACAGGGGATTCACGAGCAGTACTTC CASTSLGQGIHEQYF
TRBD1 TRBJ1-5 TRBV12-5 . TGTGCTAGTGGTTTGGTACCCGCCTCGGGGCCAGGAGACAGGGTAGATCAGCCCCAGCATTTT CASGLVPASGPGDRVDQPQHF
. TRBJ1-1 TRBV5-4 . TGTGCCAGCAGCTTGGTGTTGAACACTGAAGCTTTCTTT CASSLVLNTEAFF
. TRBJ1-4 TRBV18 . TGTGCCAGCTCACTATTAAGGGGCGATGAAAAACTGTTTTTT CASSLLRGDEKLFF
. TRBJ1-2 TRBV19 few TGTGCCAGTAGGGAACCTGGGGGAAGGACCAACTATGGCTACACCTTC CASREPGGRTNYGYTF
. TRBJ1-1 TRBV10-3 few TGTGCCATCCGCCGGGAGGGGGGTATGGACACTGAAGCTTTCTTT CAIRREGGMDTEAFF
TRBD2 TRBJ2-7 TRBV29-1 . TGCAGCGTGGGATGGACTAGCGGGAGAGACGAGCAGTACTTC CSVGWTSGRDEQYF
. TRBJ2-3 TRBV2 . TGTGCCAGCAGTGGGAGGGCGGAACGCACAGATACGCAGTATTTT CASSGRAERTDTQYF
. TRBJ2-2 TRBV12-5 . TGTGCTAGTGGTTTGGTTCCCGGGGAGCTGTTTTTT CASGLVPGELFF
. TRBJ1-5 TRBV6-6 . TGTGCCAGCAGGTACAGGGAAGCTCAGCCCCAGCATTTT CASRYREAQPQHF
. TRBJ2-1 TRBV27 . TGTGCCAGCTCTAAGAGGCGGAATGAGCAGTTCTTC CASSKRRNEQFF
. TRBJ1-1 TRBV18 . TGTGCCAGCTCACCACCGGGTAGGAACTCAGACACTGAAGCTTTCTTT CASSPPGRNSDTEAFF
. TRBJ1-5 TRBV12-5 . TGTGCTAGTGGTCAATCAGGTCCGCCCCAGCATTTT CASGQSGPPQHF
. TRBJ2-2 TRBV21-1 . TGTGCCAGCAGCACAAACCGAGAGGGGAGACTCCTGGCTGACACCGGGGAGCTGTTTTTT CASSTNREGRLLADTGELFF
. TRBJ2-7 TRBV12-2 . TGTGCAAGTCGCGGTTTAGCGGGAGGGAACATGTACGAGCAGTACTTC CASRGLAGGNMYEQYF
TRBD2 TRBJ2-1 TRBV28 once TGTGCCAGCAGGCAAGGGGCGGGAGGCCTCAATGAGCAGTTCTTC CASRQGAGGLNEQFF
TRBD2 TRBJ2-5 TRBV11-1 . TGTGCCAGCAGCCCCTTGGGGCGGGAGTCGGAGACCCAGTACTTC CASSPLGRESETQYF
TRBD2 TRBJ2-5 TRBV2 . TGTGCCACCGCCCCCCTAGCGGGAGTAAGAGAGACCCAGTACTTC CATAPLAGVRETQYF
. TRBJ2-3 TRBV4-1 . TGCGCCAGCAGCCAAAGTGCGAGCTTCACAGATACGCAGTATTTT CASSQSASFTDTQYF
. TRBJ2-5 TRBV5-1 . TGCGCCAGCAGCGCCGGGAGTCTAGAGACCCAGTACTTC CASSAGSLETQYF
TRBD1 TRBJ1-4 TRBV15 . TGTGCCACCAGCAGGGGACAGCCTCAGGGGGAAAAACTGTTTTTT CATSRGQPQGEKLFF
. TRBJ1-5 TRBV6-5 . TGTGCCAGCAGGGCGGACAGACCCAATCAGCCCCAGCATTTT CASRADRPNQPQHF
. TRBJ1-4 TRBV2 . TGTGCCAGCAGTGCGCCAGTGGAAAAACTGTTTTTT CASSAPVEKLFF
. TRBJ1-6 TRBV7-9 . TGTGCCAGCAGCTTGGACGGAGGAGGTAATTCACCCCTCCACTTT CASSLDGGGNSPLHF
TRBD1 TRBJ2-7 TRBV19 . TGTGCCAGTAGACGGACAGGGGGCAGCGGGAGGTCTCCCTACGAGCAGTACTTC CASRRTGGSGRSPYEQYF
. TRBJ2-7 TRBV18 . TGTGCCAGCTCACCTTGGGGAATAAGCTCCTACGAGCAGTACTTC CASSPWGISSYEQYF
. TRBJ1-2 TRBV18 once TGTGCCAGCTCACCTGCTTCCGTTACTTTCGGCTACACCTTC CASSPASVTFGYTF
. TRBJ1-3 TRBV7-8 . TGTGCCAGCAGCTTTCATACGGTTGAGGGAAACACCATATATTTT CASSFHTVEGNTIYF
. TRBJ1-2 TRBV6-2/TRBV6-3 . TGTGCCAGCAGTACGAGCCTGGGGACGGCTTATGGCTACACCTTC CASSTSLGTAYGYTF
. TRBJ2-7 TRBV5-4 once TGTGCCAGCAGCTGGGGGGACAGAAGCTACGAGCAGTACTTC CASSWGDRSYEQYF
TRBD2 TRBJ2-4 TRBV7-9 . TGTGCCAGCAGCTTTTCAAGCGGGAGCCAAAACATTCAGTACTTC CASSFSSGSQNIQYF
TRBD2 TRBJ2-1 TRBV27 . TGTGCCAGCAGTTGGCTAGCGGGAGTCGAGCAGTTCTTC CASSWLAGVEQFF
. TRBJ1-6 TRBV7-2 . TGTGCCAGCAGCTTAAGGATGAATTCACCCCTCCACTTT CASSLRMNSPLHF
TRBD1 TRBJ1-4 TRBV2 . TGTGCCAGCAGTGACCCAGACAGGGTTCGAGAAAAACTGTTTTTT CASSDPDRVREKLFF
TRBD2 TRBJ2-4 TRBV11-2 . TGTGCCAGCAGCCCGATAGCGGGAGCGGTGAACATTCAGTACTTC CASSPIAGAVNIQYF